This record concerns one T cell receptor beta chain sequence. The sample belongs to a study of cytomegalovirus exposure and HLA in healthy donors. The PCR made use of 60 Vbeta and 13 Jbeta primers. Generated by immunoSEQ multiplex PCR, the TCRdb table keeps only in-frame clones and is missing some. Across some 60,000 clones, the top ten clones capture more than 5% of the sample. Germline-derived CDR1 and CDR2 are MNHEY and SVGAGI. V was shortened by 6 bases and J by 5 bases, with 20 bases between the two germline ends. This CDR3 has 15 amino acids. This TCR derives from a man aged 30 to 45 in good health and CMV-seropositive. Sequences were obtained from PBMCs. The chain links TRBV6-5 to TRBJ2-7, with TRBD1 as a possible D gene (6 bases). The CDR3 loop reads CASSPEYRVWDEQYF. The CDR3 coding sequence is TGTGCCAGCAGCCCCGAATACAGGGTCTGGGACGAGCAGTACTTC.